The sequence of this TCR beta chain was determined in a study of blood T cell repertoires in COVID-19. About the study: From the United States, Italy and Spain came samples of acute and convalescent COVID-19.

As processed by the authors: Estimated nucleated cell counts came from reference gene primer amplification. Assay used: immunoSEQ multiplex PCR; TCRdb lists only in-frame clones, some missing. V and J calls and clone size are as listed in that table; D and trimming were resolved from the DNA. The data show approximately 300,000 clones, 80% to 90% seen once. V shed 4 bases, J shed 4 bases, and the junction held 4 bases outside the gene matches. This CDR3 is 14 amino acids long. Germline assignment: CDR1 KGHSH and CDR2 LQKENI. This clonotype originated in a young man who had recovered from COVID-19. The V gene is TRBV18, the J gene TRBJ2-7; TRBD1 aligns across 10 bases. Sequenced: peripheral blood. Written as DNA, the CDR3 is TGTGCCAGCTCACGGGGGACAGGGGAGTACGAGCAGTACTTC. Translating it yields CASSRGTGEYEQYF.